The clone carrying this TCR beta chain was found a few times. Antigen specificity is unknown. TCRdb reprocessed the RT-PCR reads via MiXCR and lists one record per CDR3 protein. Seen here are about 19,000 distinct CDR3 sequences, under 75% observed once, and the top ten hold more than 2%. This sample was taken from a study of yellow fever vaccine responses in identical twins. Study-wide results and limits: Each twin's T cell response to the vaccine was reported to look partly convergent and partly personalized.

The receptor's source is a woman between 18 and 30 years old who received the yellow fever vaccine. The sequenced sample was T cells from blood (PBMCs), unsorted or a sorted subset (not recorded which), obtained before or after yellow fever vaccination (not recorded which).

CDR3 nucleotides: TGTGCCAGCAGCTTTGGGGCTACCTACGAGCAGTACGTC. Its translation: CASSFGATYEQYV. The rearrangement links TRBV11-1 to TRBJ2-7; possible D gene TRBD1, 5 bases. Germline V gives CDR1 SGHAT, CDR2 FQDESV (reference sequence). Trimming cost V 3 bases and J 2 bases, with 8 bases left between them. CDR3 length: 13 amino acids.